The 3 T cell receptor beta chains below come from one sample, sequenced in a study of PD-1 blockade in classical Hodgkin lymphoma. Only in-frame clones appear in the TCRdb table, and some are missing; sequencing was by immunoSEQ multiplex PCR. Here the sample spans about 40,000 clones, 87% being singletons. Each patient's relapse followed autologous stem cell transplantation, and brentuximab vedotin exposure varied. This material consisted of peripheral blood mononuclear cells (PBMCs), taken at baseline. Source of these receptors: a human donor with classical Hodgkin lymphoma.

The chain links TRBV4-3 to TRBJ2-7; 7 positions agree with TRBD1. The CDR3 runs to 14 residues. V was clipped by 4 bases and J by 0 bases; unmatched bases: 3. Germline values: CDR1 LGHNA, CDR2 YSLEER. The CDR3 loop reads CASSPDRASYEQYF. Written as DNA, the CDR3 is TGCGCCAGCAGCCCCGACAGGGCCTCCTACGAGCAGTACTTC.

This chain connects TRBV7-6 to TRBJ2-5; D unclear. There are 11 residues in the CDR3. Germline V lookup: CDR1 SGHVS, CDR2 FNYEAQ. The V end lost 3 bases, the J end lost 4 bases, and 3 bases lay between the germline ends. CDR3 loop: CASSFGETQYF. The CDR3 DNA sequence: TGTGCCAGCAGCTTTGGAGAGACCCAGTACTTC.

The rearrangement joins TRBV6-5 to TRBJ2-1; tentative D call: TRBD2 (7 bases). The CDR3 is 13 residues long. V shed 6 bases and J shed 6 bases, with 12 bases lying between them. Germline V gene lookup returns CDR1 MNHEY and CDR2 SVGAGI. CDR3 nucleotides: TGTGCCAGCAGCCACGGGGGGCCCAATGAGCAGTTCTTC. Its protein product is CASSHGGPNEQFF.